The 16 T cell receptor beta chains given below trace back to one sample, sequenced in a study of cytomegalovirus exposure and HLA in healthy donors. The PCR made use of 60 Vbeta and 13 Jbeta primers. The table came from immunoSEQ multiplex PCR; TCRdb's copy has only in-frame clones and leaves some out. The repertoire includes approximately 110,000 clones, roughly 69% of them detected once, and 5.4% sits in the top ten. The sequenced sample consisted of PBMCs. The receptors here all came from a woman aged 70-85 years in good health and CMV-seropositive.

As DNA, the CDR3 is TGCGCCAGCAGCTTGGCCGTACTACAGGGGAAAGCTGGAAACACCATATATTTT. Its protein is CASSLAVLQGKAGNTIYF. The V call is TRBV5-1, the J call TRBJ1-3; TRBD1 matches at 7 bases. The germline V gene encodes CDR1 SGHRS and CDR2 YFSETQ. CDR3 size: 18 residues. The ends lost 0 bases at V and 2 bases at J; junction bases unmatched: 11.

The table lists this clone with a few counts. J is TRBJ2-2 and V is TRBV6-6; 8 bases map to TRBD2. Germline V gene sequence: CDR1 MNHNY, CDR2 SVGAGI (reference sequence). CDR3 length equals 15 residues. The trim removed 6 bases at V and 8 bases at J, leaving 11 bases unmatched. Here the CDR3 DNA reads TGTGCCAGCAGGCCACCGGGGGGGATCCCGGGGGAGCTGTTTTTT. This translates into CASRPPGGIPGELFF.

CDR3 loop: CASSPDRRSGANVLTF. For the CDR3, the DNA is TGTGCCAGCAGCCCCGACAGGCGCTCTGGGGCCAACGTCCTGACTTTC. The chain carries TRBV7-6 and TRBJ2-6; weak D call: TRBD1 (6 bases). V was clipped by 5 bases and J by 0 bases, with 11 bases between them. CDR3 length: 16 residues. CDR1 SGHVS and CDR2 FNYEAQ come from the germline V gene.

This rearrangement joins TRBV9 to TRBJ2-6; D perhaps matches TRBD1 (6 bases). The CDR3 has 17 residues. CDR1 SGDLS and CDR2 YYNGEE come from the germline V gene. The ends were cut back, 0 bases at V and 0 bases at J, with 10 bases in the middle. CDR3 sequence: CASSVGTDLSGANVLTF. Written as DNA, the CDR3 is TGTGCCAGCAGCGTAGGGACAGACCTCTCTGGGGCCAACGTCCTGACTTTC.

This chain joins TRBV5-4 and TRBJ2-7; 8 nucleotides agree with TRBD2. The CDR3 loop spans 15 amino acids. Germline V gene sequence: CDR1 SGHNT, CDR2 YYREEE (reference sequence). V trimming: 5 bases; J trimming: 2 bases; junction bases outside the gene matches: 9. CDR3 residues: CASSFGLAEPYEQYF. In DNA form, the CDR3 reads TGTGCCAGCAGTTTCGGACTAGCAGAACCCTACGAGCAGTACTTC.

The chain recombines TRBV11-2 with TRBJ2-3; D might be TRBD2 (5 bases). In germline, CDR1 is SGHAT, CDR2 FQNNGV. The CDR3 extends over 15 amino acids. The V end was cut by 5 bases, the J end by 3 bases, with 15 bases between. CDR3 region: CASSQDFVGTDTQYF. The CDR3, as DNA: TGTGCCAGCAGCCAGGACTTTGTCGGGACAGATACGCAGTATTTT.

The gene calls are TRBV2 and TRBJ2-6; perhaps TRBD2 as D (6 bases). The V end lost 7 bases, the J end lost 2 bases, and 12 bases lay between the germline ends. The CDR3 contains 15 residues. Per the germline V gene, CDR1 is SNHLY and CDR2 is FYNNEI. Here the CDR3 DNA reads TGTGCCAGCATCAGTGGGGGGACTGGGGCCAACGTCCTGACTTTC. It translates to CASISGGTGANVLTF.

The chain combines TRBV4-1 with TRBJ2-3; a weak D match, TRBD2 (5 bases). This CDR3 is built from 13 residues. Germline-derived CDR1 and CDR2 are MGHRA and YSYEKL. V gave up 5 bases and J gave up 3 bases, with 9 bases separating them. CDR3 amino acids: CASSTRGTDTQYF. The DNA for the CDR3 is TGCGCCAGCAGCACCCGGGGTACAGATACGCAGTATTTT.

The chain joins TRBV6-1 to TRBJ2-5, with D perhaps TRBD2 (7 bases). CDR3 length equals 14 residues. The germline V gene has CDR1 MNHNS and CDR2 SASEGT. Trimming took 1 base from V and 4 from J, leaving 10 bases between them. The CDR3, as DNA: TGTGCCAGCAGTGAAGTGCGGGGGCGAGAGACCCAGTACTTC. It translates to CASSEVRGRETQYF.

The gene calls are TRBV10-3 and TRBJ2-3; D not certain. Germline CDR1 is ENHRY and CDR2 is SYGVKD. CDR3 size: 12 residues. V dropped 4 bases and J dropped 4 bases, with 6 bases sitting between them. Written as DNA, the CDR3 is TGTGCCATCAGTGGCGGCGCAGATACGCAGTATTTT. Translating it yields CAISGGADTQYF.

The chain recombines TRBV7-9 with TRBJ2-1, with 10 positions matching TRBD2. The CDR3 is 14 residues long. Germline V lookup: CDR1 SEHNR, CDR2 FQNEAQ (reference sequence). Trimming removed 6 bases from V and 10 bases from J; junction bases left unmatched: 9. Here the CDR3 DNA reads TGTGCCAGCAGGGCTAGCGGGGGCCCCATGGAGCAGTTCTTC. Its protein product is CASRASGGPMEQFF.

The CDR3 bases are TGTGCCAGCAGTGACGACACACCAAACACTGAAGCTTTCTTT. Amino acid sequence: CASSDDTPNTEAFF. This chain links TRBV6-4 with TRBJ1-1; D is undetermined. Germline assignment: CDR1 MRHNA and CDR2 SNTAGT. This CDR3 region has 14 residues. V gave up 2 bases and J gave up 2 bases, with 9 bases separating them.

The V call is TRBV10-3, the J call TRBJ2-1; TRBD1 is a possible D gene (5 bases). V lost 6 bases to trimming and J lost 10 bases, with 10 bases between them. The germline V gene encodes CDR1 ENHRY and CDR2 SYGVKD. The CDR3 totals 11 residues. The CDR3 is CAIRERQEQFF. CDR3 sequence (DNA): TGTGCCATCAGAGAGCGACAGGAGCAGTTCTTC.

This clone has just one count. CDR3 sequence: CASSPQGEGAAEAFF. The CDR3 nucleotides read TGTGCCAGCAGTCCACAGGGAGAGGGAGCCGCTGAAGCTTTCTTT. The chain is built from TRBV6-4 and TRBJ1-1, with D perhaps TRBD1 (6 bases). CDR1 MRHNA and CDR2 SNTAGT come from the germline V gene. V dropped 5 bases and J dropped 6 bases, with 19 bases sitting between them. The CDR3 runs to 15 residues.

The chain has TRBV5-1 and TRBJ2-7; 8 bases map to TRBD2. V lost 1 base and J lost 2; bases outside the gene matches: 2. Looked up from germline, CDR1 is SGHRS and CDR2 is YFSETQ. The CDR3 totals 14 residues. The CDR3, as DNA: TGCGCCAGCAGCTTGATAGCGGGACCCTACGAGCAGTACTTC. It translates to CASSLIAGPYEQYF.

The chain carries TRBV30 and TRBJ2-2; TRBD2 aligns across 12 bases. V shed 2 bases and J 5 bases; nucleotides not matched to a gene: 3. This CDR3 region has 15 residues. The germline gives CDR1 GTSNPN, CDR2 SVGIG (reference sequence). The CDR3 DNA sequence: TGTGCCTGGAGTTACCTAGCGGGGGGGACCGGGGAGCTGTTTTTT. Its protein is CAWSYLAGGTGELFF.